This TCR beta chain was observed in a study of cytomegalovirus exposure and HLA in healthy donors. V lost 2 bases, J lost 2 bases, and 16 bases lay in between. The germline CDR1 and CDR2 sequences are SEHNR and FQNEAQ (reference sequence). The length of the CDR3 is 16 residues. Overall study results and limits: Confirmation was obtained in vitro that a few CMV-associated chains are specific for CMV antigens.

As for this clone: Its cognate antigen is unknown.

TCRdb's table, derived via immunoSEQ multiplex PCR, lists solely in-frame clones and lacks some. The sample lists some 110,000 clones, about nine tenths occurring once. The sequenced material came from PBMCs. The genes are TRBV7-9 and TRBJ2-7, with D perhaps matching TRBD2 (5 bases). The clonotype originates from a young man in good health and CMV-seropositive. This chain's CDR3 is CASSLPRGSRAYEQYF. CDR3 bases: TGTGCCAGCAGCTTACCCCGGGGTAGTAGAGCCTACGAGCAGTACTTC.